These T cell receptor beta chains were read from a single sample in a study of technical replicates of blood from several donors. Some clones are missing from TCRdb's copy, which holds only in-frame ones; the method was immunoSEQ multiplex PCR. Altogether 75,000 or so clones are present, 95% being singletons, with the ten largest covering roughly 0.26%. The specimen was T cells isolated from PBMCs. These TCRs come from a human donor in good health. CDR3s include the opening cysteine and the closing phenylalanine or tryptophan. Fields, in order: V gene, J gene, D gene, clone size, CDR3 DNA, CDR3 protein. The D gene is left open where the match is weak. Size is omitted from some rows. Given values are once, few, many or a class for expanded clones.

V gene: TRBV29-1
J gene: TRBJ2-7
D gene: TRBD1
clone size: -
CDR3 DNA: TGCAGCGTTGAAACAGACAGGGACTACGAGCAGTACTTC
CDR3 protein: CSVETDRDYEQYF

V gene: TRBV5-1
J gene: TRBJ1-3
D gene: -
clone size: once
CDR3 DNA: TGCGCCAGCAGCTTGACAGCGGACTCTGGAAACACCATATATTTT
CDR3 protein: CASSLTADSGNTIYF

V gene: TRBV4-1
J gene: TRBJ2-3
D gene: TRBD2
clone size: -
CDR3 DNA: TGCGCCAGCAGCCAAGCCCCGGGACTAGCGGTAGATACGCAGTATTTT
CDR3 protein: CASSQAPGLAVDTQYF

V gene: TRBV5-1
J gene: TRBJ2-7
D gene: TRBD2
clone size: -
CDR3 DNA: TGCGCCAGCAGCTTCGGACTAGCGGGAGGGTCCTCCTACGAGCAGTACTTC
CDR3 protein: CASSFGLAGGSSYEQYF

V gene: TRBV6-1
J gene: TRBJ2-5
D gene: -
clone size: -
CDR3 DNA: TGTGCCAGCAGTGAAGTGGGGGGAACCCAGGAGACCCAGTACTTC
CDR3 protein: CASSEVGGTQETQYF

V gene: TRBV18
J gene: TRBJ1-1
D gene: TRBD1
clone size: -
CDR3 DNA: TGTGCCAGCTCACCACTGGGACAGTTGAACACTGAAGCTTTCTTT
CDR3 protein: CASSPLGQLNTEAFF

V gene: TRBV7-2
J gene: TRBJ1-1
D gene: TRBD1
clone size: once
CDR3 DNA: TGTGCCAGCAGCTCTAGACAGGGTTGGACTGAAGCTTTCTTT
CDR3 protein: CASSSRQGWTEAFF

V gene: TRBV13
J gene: TRBJ2-3
D gene: TRBD2
clone size: -
CDR3 DNA: TGTGCCAGCACCCGACTAGCGGGGGTCACAGATACGCAGTATTTT
CDR3 protein: CASTRLAGVTDTQYF

V gene: TRBV25-1
J gene: TRBJ2-7
D gene: -
clone size: -
CDR3 DNA: TGTGCCAGCACCGGAGCGGCCGAGCAGTACTTC
CDR3 protein: CASTGAAEQYF

V gene: TRBV5-1
J gene: TRBJ2-7
D gene: TRBD1
clone size: -
CDR3 DNA: TGCGCCAGCAGCCATTCAGGGGGTTGGTACGAGCAGTACTTC
CDR3 protein: CASSHSGGWYEQYF

V gene: TRBV28
J gene: TRBJ2-7
D gene: TRBD1
clone size: -
CDR3 DNA: TGTGCCAGCAGCCAGGGGGCTTTCGGCTACGAGCAGTACTTC
CDR3 protein: CASSQGAFGYEQYF

V gene: TRBV27
J gene: TRBJ1-3
D gene: TRBD1
clone size: few
CDR3 DNA: TGTGCCAGCAGAACTACAGGGGTTGGAGGAAACACCATATATTTT
CDR3 protein: CASRTTGVGGNTIYF

V gene: TRBV10-1
J gene: TRBJ2-7
D gene: -
clone size: once
CDR3 DNA: TGCGCCAGCAGTGACCCAGGGGCAGACGAGCAGTACTTC
CDR3 protein: CASSDPGADEQYF

V gene: TRBV15
J gene: TRBJ2-1
D gene: TRBD2
clone size: -
CDR3 DNA: TGTGCCACCAGTGGGGAAAGAACGGGAGGATTGTACAATGAGCAGTTCTTC
CDR3 protein: CATSGERTGGLYNEQFF

V gene: TRBV27
J gene: TRBJ2-7
D gene: TRBD1
clone size: -
CDR3 DNA: TGTGCCAGTACCGGGACAGTACCCTACGAGCAGTACTTC
CDR3 protein: CASTGTVPYEQYF

V gene: TRBV5-8
J gene: TRBJ1-6
D gene: TRBD1
clone size: -
CDR3 DNA: TGTGCCAGCAGTGACTCGGACAGGGGAAATTCACCCCTCCACTTT
CDR3 protein: CASSDSDRGNSPLHF

V gene: TRBV28
J gene: TRBJ1-2
D gene: -
clone size: -
CDR3 DNA: TGTGCCAGCAGTTTAAAGGGGAACTATGGCTACACCTTC
CDR3 protein: CASSLKGNYGYTF

V gene: TRBV27
J gene: TRBJ2-4
D gene: -
clone size: -
CDR3 DNA: TGTGCCAGCAGTTGGGGGCTCGGGAACATTCAGTACTTC
CDR3 protein: CASSWGLGNIQYF

V gene: TRBV5-1
J gene: TRBJ1-1
D gene: -
clone size: -
CDR3 DNA: TGCGCCAGCAGCTTAGCCCTGAACACTGAAGCTTTCTTT
CDR3 protein: CASSLALNTEAFF

V gene: TRBV5-1
J gene: TRBJ1-2
D gene: -
clone size: -
CDR3 DNA: TGCGCCAGCAGCTTTGTTGGGGGGGCCAGCCTAAGCTACACCTTC
CDR3 protein: CASSFVGGASLSYTF

V gene: TRBV28
J gene: TRBJ1-1
D gene: -
clone size: -
CDR3 DNA: TGTGCCAGCAGTCCCTTCTTCACCAGGGGTCTGAACACTGAAGCTTTCTTT
CDR3 protein: CASSPFFTRGLNTEAFF

V gene: TRBV7-6
J gene: TRBJ1-1
D gene: -
clone size: -
CDR3 DNA: TGTGCCAGCAGCTGGGGACAGAACACTGAAGCTTTCTTT
CDR3 protein: CASSWGQNTEAFF

V gene: TRBV5-4
J gene: TRBJ2-7
D gene: TRBD2
clone size: -
CDR3 DNA: TGTGCCAGCAACCGAGCGGGGGGGACCTACGAGCAGTACTTC
CDR3 protein: CASNRAGGTYEQYF

V gene: TRBV28
J gene: TRBJ1-4
D gene: -
clone size: -
CDR3 DNA: TGTGCCAGCAGTTTATTTCCGGAAAAACTGTTTTTT
CDR3 protein: CASSLFPEKLFF

V gene: TRBV7-9
J gene: TRBJ2-1
D gene: TRBD1
clone size: -
CDR3 DNA: TGTGCCAGCAGCGCGGACAGGGGGCGACACAATGAGCAGTTCTTC
CDR3 protein: CASSADRGRHNEQFF

V gene: TRBV11-3
J gene: TRBJ2-7
D gene: -
clone size: -
CDR3 DNA: TGTGCCAGCAGCTTCGGTACTAGCAAGGTGCAGTACTTC
CDR3 protein: CASSFGTSKVQYF

V gene: TRBV4-1
J gene: TRBJ2-7
D gene: TRBD1
clone size: -
CDR3 DNA: TGCGCCAGCAGCGACCCGGACAGGGCCTCCTACGAGCAGTACTTC
CDR3 protein: CASSDPDRASYEQYF

V gene: TRBV7-3
J gene: TRBJ1-1
D gene: -
clone size: -
CDR3 DNA: TGTGCCAGCAGCTTATTTGGGGCGAACACTGAAGCTTTCTTT
CDR3 protein: CASSLFGANTEAFF

V gene: TRBV18
J gene: TRBJ2-1
D gene: TRBD1
clone size: -
CDR3 DNA: TGTGCCAGCTCACCACTCGGACAGGGCTACAATGAGCAGTTCTTC
CDR3 protein: CASSPLGQGYNEQFF

V gene: TRBV7-9
J gene: TRBJ1-5
D gene: TRBD1
clone size: -
CDR3 DNA: TGTGCCAGCAGGAAGACAGGGAAGGGTCAGCCCCAGCATTTT
CDR3 protein: CASRKTGKGQPQHF

V gene: TRBV5-4
J gene: TRBJ2-5
D gene: TRBD1
clone size: -
CDR3 DNA: TGTGCCAGCAGCTTTCTTCCCGAGAGGGGGCGGGAGACCCAGTACTTC
CDR3 protein: CASSFLPERGRETQYF

V gene: TRBV18
J gene: TRBJ2-2
D gene: -
clone size: -
CDR3 DNA: TGTGCCAGCTCACGCAGGGAACTAACTCGGACCGGGGAGCTGTTTTTT
CDR3 protein: CASSRRELTRTGELFF

V gene: TRBV2
J gene: TRBJ2-5
D gene: TRBD2
clone size: once
CDR3 DNA: TGTGCCAGCAGCGGGGAGGGCCAAGAGACCCAGTACTTC
CDR3 protein: CASSGEGQETQYF

V gene: TRBV6-5
J gene: TRBJ2-5
D gene: TRBD2
clone size: -
CDR3 DNA: TGTGCCAGCAGCCAACTTAGCGGGGGACAAGAGACCCAGTACTTC
CDR3 protein: CASSQLSGGQETQYF

V gene: TRBV13
J gene: TRBJ2-2
D gene: TRBD1
clone size: -
CDR3 DNA: TGTGCCAGCAGCTTAAGCCAGCCGGGACAGGTACTCACCGGGGAGCTGTTTTTT
CDR3 protein: CASSLSQPGQVLTGELFF

V gene: TRBV7-8
J gene: TRBJ1-5
D gene: -
clone size: -
CDR3 DNA: TGTGCCAGCAGCTTAGCGAGGTCGGATCAGCCCCAGCATTTT
CDR3 protein: CASSLARSDQPQHF

V gene: TRBV7-9
J gene: TRBJ2-7
D gene: TRBD2
clone size: -
CDR3 DNA: TGTGCCAGCAGCTCTCCAGGACTAGCGGGACTATACGAGCAGTACTTC
CDR3 protein: CASSSPGLAGLYEQYF

V gene: TRBV7-9
J gene: TRBJ2-7
D gene: TRBD1
clone size: -
CDR3 DNA: TGTGCCAGCAGCACCACCGGGACAGGGGGCTACGAGCAGTACTTC
CDR3 protein: CASSTTGTGGYEQYF